These 9 T cell receptor beta chains were all obtained from the same sample, sequenced in a study of cytomegalovirus exposure and HLA in healthy donors. The primer mix had 60 Vbeta and 13 Jbeta primers. The repertoire was sequenced with immunoSEQ multiplex PCR; TCRdb's copy has only in-frame clones and lacks some. The data show about 170,000 clones, around 68% seen once. The material sequenced was PBMCs. These receptors were collected from a man in his forties in good health and CMV-seronegative.

The V and J genes are TRBV18 and TRBJ2-2; the D gene is possibly TRBD2 (5 bases). There are 15 residues in the CDR3. Germline values: CDR1 KGHSH, CDR2 LQKENI. The ends were cut back, 0 bases at V and 7 bases at J, with 12 bases in the middle. CDR3: CASSPPDLTGGELFF. The CDR3, as DNA: TGTGCCAGCTCACCACCGGACTTGACTGGCGGGGAGCTGTTTTTT.

The V call is TRBV13, the J call TRBJ1-6; 7 bases are shared with TRBD1. Germline values: CDR1 PRHDT, CDR2 FYEKMQ (reference sequence). The CDR3 length is 14 residues. V was pared by 5 bases and J by 6 bases, with 4 bases of the junction left unmatched. The DNA for the CDR3 is TGTGCCAGCAGCGCGGGACAGTCTAATTCACCCCTCCACTTT. It is translated as CASSAGQSNSPLHF. The full variable domain, with the rest looked up from reference TRBV13 and TRBJ1-6, is AAGVIQSPRHLIKEKRETATLKCYPIPRHDTVYWYQQGPGQDPQFLISFYEKMQSDKGSIPDRFSAQQFSDYHSELNMSSLELGDSALYFCASSAGQSNSPLHFGNGTRLTVT.

This chain joins TRBV5-1 and TRBJ2-7; 7 nucleotides align to TRBD2. Trimming at V came to 4 bases and at J to 2 bases, leaving 12 bases not matched to a gene. The length of the CDR3 is 16 residues. Germline lookup yields CDR1 SGHRS and CDR2 YFSETQ. The CDR3 DNA reads TGCGCCAGCAGCCCGCCGGCTAGCGGCCTGACCTACGAGCAGTACTTC. This encodes CASSPPASGLTYEQYF.

The chain's CDR3 is CASSQNRQVLSPLHF. In DNA, the CDR3 is TGCGCCAGCAGTCAAAATAGGCAGGTTCTGTCACCCCTCCACTTT. This chain links TRBV23-1 with TRBJ1-6; D not resolved. TRBV23-1 has ORF status, its function being uncertain. V was clipped by 2 bases and J by 10 bases, with 15 bases between them. The CDR3 spans 15 residues.

This clone was seen more than once but under ten times. The chain is built from TRBV19 and TRBJ2-7; TRBD2 aligns across 13 bases. V trimming: 5 bases; J trimming: 2 bases; junction bases outside the gene matches: 6. CDR1 is LNHDA and CDR2 is SQIVND in the germline V gene (reference sequence). The CDR3 is 16 amino acids. Here the CDR3 reads CASSPRLAGGPYEQYF. Here the CDR3 DNA reads TGTGCCAGTAGTCCAAGACTAGCGGGGGGTCCCTACGAGCAGTACTTC.

This chain uses TRBV6-6 with TRBJ2-7; D call uncertain. The CDR3 runs 15 residues. V was clipped by 2 bases and J by 1 base, with 12 bases between them. Germline CDR1 reads MNHNY; CDR2 reads SVGAGI (reference sequence). The chain's CDR3 is CASSYGGGLSYEQYF. DNA for the CDR3: TGTGCCAGCAGTTACGGCGGCGGATTATCCTACGAGCAGTACTTC.

The V call is TRBV7-7, the J call TRBJ2-2, with TRBD2 as a possible D gene (6 bases). CDR3 length: 15 amino acids. V dropped 1 base and J dropped 1 base, with 7 bases sitting between them. CDR1 and CDR2 from the germline V gene are SSHAT and FNYEAQ (reference sequence). Here the CDR3 reads CASSLDGGNTGELFF. Here the CDR3 DNA reads TGTGCCAGCAGCTTAGACGGGGGGAACACCGGGGAGCTGTTTTTT.

CDR3 nucleotide sequence: TGTGCCAGCAGCTTAGGTCTTAACACCGGGGAGCTGTTTTTT. As protein: CASSLGLNTGELFF. This sequence joins TRBV11-3 and TRBJ2-2, with D hard to call. The CDR3 consists of 14 residues. Germline V gene sequence: CDR1 SGHNT, CDR2 YENEEA. The V end was cut by 1 base, the J end by 2 bases, with 5 bases between. Combining the CDR3 with reference TRBV11-3 and TRBJ2-2 gives the whole variable domain EAGVVQSPRYKIIEKKQPVAFWCNPISGHNTLYWYLQNLGQGPELLIRYENEEAVDDSQLPKDRFSAERLKGVDSTLKIQPAELGDSAVYLCASSLGLNTGELFFGEGSRLTVL.

The rearrangement uses TRBV28 and TRBJ2-3, with D unresolved. Looked up from germline, CDR1 is MDHEN and CDR2 is SYDVKM. The CDR3 runs to 13 residues. Trimming shortened V by 7 bases and J by 2 bases, and 10 bases separated the two germline ends. CDR3 protein: CASKFGDTDTQYF. The DNA for the CDR3 is TGTGCCAGCAAATTCGGAGACACAGATACGCAGTATTTT.